This T cell receptor beta chain was identified during a study of CD8+CD57+ T cells in acquired aplastic anemia. Study summary: Isolated CD4+ and CD8+ cells, once sorted, yielded DNA averaging 3.2 ug. Study results and limitations: Patient and control CD8+ Simpson's diversity was not significantly different.

The V gene end was trimmed by 4 bases and the J gene end by 12 bases; junction bases not matched to a gene: 13. The length of the CDR3 is 15 residues. Germline lookup yields CDR1 LNHDA and CDR2 SQIVND (reference sequence). Genomic DNA was employed as the template in profiling TCR beta VDJ and CDR3. One entry per CDR3 protein, called by TCRdb with MiXCR from the reads. The sample consists of under 200,000 distinct CDR3 sequences, under 50% of them appearing once. At least ten counts were recorded for this clonotype. Its antigen is unknown. All sequencing subjects had displayed CD8+CD57+ cell expansion on flow cytometry.

The V gene is TRBV19, the J gene TRBJ2-1; 9 nucleotides match TRBD1. This clonotype originated in a human donor with aplastic anemia. The sequenced sample consisted of sorted CD4+, CD8+, or CD8+CD57+ T cells (not recorded which) from PBMCs. CDR3 region: CASSKRGTGSGGQFF. The CDR3 bases are TGTGCCAGTAGTAAGAGGGGGACAGGGTCTGGTGGGCAGTTCTTC.